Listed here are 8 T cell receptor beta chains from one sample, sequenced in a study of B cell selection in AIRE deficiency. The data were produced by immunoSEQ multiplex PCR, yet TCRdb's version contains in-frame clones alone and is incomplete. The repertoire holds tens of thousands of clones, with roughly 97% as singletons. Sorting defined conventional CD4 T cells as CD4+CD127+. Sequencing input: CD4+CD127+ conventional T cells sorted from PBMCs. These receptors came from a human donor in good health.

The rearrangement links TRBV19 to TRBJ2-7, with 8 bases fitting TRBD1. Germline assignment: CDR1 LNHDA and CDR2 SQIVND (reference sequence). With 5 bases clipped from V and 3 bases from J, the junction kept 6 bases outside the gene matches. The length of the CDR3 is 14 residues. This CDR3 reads CASSPLDRVYEQYF. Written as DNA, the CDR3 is TGTGCCAGTAGTCCTTTGGACAGGGTCTACGAGCAGTACTTC. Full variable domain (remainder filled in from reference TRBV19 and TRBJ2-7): DGGITQSPKYLFRKEGQNVTLSCEQNLNHDAMYWYRQDPGQGLRLIYYSQIVNDFQKGDIAEGYSVSREKKESFPLTVTSAQKNPTAFYLCASSPLDRVYEQYFGPGTRLTVT.

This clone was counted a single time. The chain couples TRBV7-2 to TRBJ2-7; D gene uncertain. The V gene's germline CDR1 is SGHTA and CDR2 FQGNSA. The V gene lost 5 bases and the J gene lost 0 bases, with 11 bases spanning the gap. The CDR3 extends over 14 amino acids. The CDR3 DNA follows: TGTGCCAGCAGCCCAAAGGTAGGCTCCTACGAGCAGTACTTC. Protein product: CASSPKVGSYEQYF.

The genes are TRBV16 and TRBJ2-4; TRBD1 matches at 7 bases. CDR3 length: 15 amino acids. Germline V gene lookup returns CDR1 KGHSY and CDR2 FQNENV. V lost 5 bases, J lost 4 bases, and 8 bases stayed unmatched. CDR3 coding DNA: TGTGCCAGCAGCGATACAGGGGCTGGGAAAAACATTCAGTACTTC. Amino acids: CASSDTGAGKNIQYF.

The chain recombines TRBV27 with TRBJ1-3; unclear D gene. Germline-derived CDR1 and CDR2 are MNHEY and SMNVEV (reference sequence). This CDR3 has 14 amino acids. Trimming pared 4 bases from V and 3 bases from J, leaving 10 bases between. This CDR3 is CASSYRPGGNTIYF. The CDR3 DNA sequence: TGTGCCAGCAGTTACCGGCCAGGTGGAAACACCATATATTTT.

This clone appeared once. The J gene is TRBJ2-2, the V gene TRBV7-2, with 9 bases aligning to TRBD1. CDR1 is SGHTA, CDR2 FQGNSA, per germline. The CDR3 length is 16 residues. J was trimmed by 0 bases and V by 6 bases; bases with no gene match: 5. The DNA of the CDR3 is TGTGCCAGCAGACGGACAGGGGCTACGAACACCGGGGAGCTGTTTTTT. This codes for CASRRTGATNTGELFF.

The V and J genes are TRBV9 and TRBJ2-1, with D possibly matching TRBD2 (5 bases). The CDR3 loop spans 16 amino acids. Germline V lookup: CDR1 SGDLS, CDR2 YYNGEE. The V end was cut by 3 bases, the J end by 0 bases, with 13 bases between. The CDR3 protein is CASSALAPSSYNEQFF. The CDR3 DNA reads TGTGCCAGCAGCGCCCTAGCCCCGAGCTCCTACAATGAGCAGTTCTTC. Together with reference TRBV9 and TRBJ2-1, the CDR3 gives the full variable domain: DSGVTQTPKHLITATGQRVTLRCSPRSGDLSVYWYQQSLDQGLQFLIQYYNGEERAKGNILERFSAQQFPDLHSELNLSSLELGDSALYFCASSALAPSSYNEQFFGPGTRLTVL.

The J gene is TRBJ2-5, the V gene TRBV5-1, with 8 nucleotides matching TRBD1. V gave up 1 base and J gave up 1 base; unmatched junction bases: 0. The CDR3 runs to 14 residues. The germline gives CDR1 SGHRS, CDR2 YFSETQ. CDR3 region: CASSLTGGQETQYF. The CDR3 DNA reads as TGCGCCAGCAGCTTGACAGGGGGCCAAGAGACCCAGTACTTC.

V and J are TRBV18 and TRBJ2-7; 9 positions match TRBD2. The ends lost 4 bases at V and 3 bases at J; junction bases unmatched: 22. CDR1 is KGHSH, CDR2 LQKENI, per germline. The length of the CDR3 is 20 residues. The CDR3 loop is CASSLRLAEPPILPHYEQYF. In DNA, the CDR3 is TGTGCCAGCTCACTAAGACTAGCGGAGCCACCCATTCTCCCCCACTACGAGCAGTACTTC.